This record looks at one T cell receptor (beta chain) sequence and its context. Trimming took off 7 bases at V and 0 bases at J, with 13 bases between the two ends. The germline V gene encodes CDR1 MNHNY and CDR2 SVGAGI (reference sequence). The CDR3 length is 15 residues. The repertoire was sequenced with immunoSEQ multiplex PCR; TCRdb's copy has only in-frame clones and lacks some. The table has tens of thousands of clones, over 75% seen once. This specimen belongs to a study of OX40 agonist ivuxolimab in advanced cancers. The chain joins TRBV6-6 to TRBJ1-3; D is ambiguous. The TCR originated in an adult with an advanced solid tumor such as melanoma, head and neck, liver or kidney cancer. The starting material was CD4+ or CD8+ T cells sorted from blood, obtained in a trial of the OX40 agonist ivuxolimab. As DNA, the CDR3 is TGTGCCAGCATTAGCAGGACGTCCTCTGGAAACACCATATATTTT. Its translation: CASISRTSSGNTIYF.